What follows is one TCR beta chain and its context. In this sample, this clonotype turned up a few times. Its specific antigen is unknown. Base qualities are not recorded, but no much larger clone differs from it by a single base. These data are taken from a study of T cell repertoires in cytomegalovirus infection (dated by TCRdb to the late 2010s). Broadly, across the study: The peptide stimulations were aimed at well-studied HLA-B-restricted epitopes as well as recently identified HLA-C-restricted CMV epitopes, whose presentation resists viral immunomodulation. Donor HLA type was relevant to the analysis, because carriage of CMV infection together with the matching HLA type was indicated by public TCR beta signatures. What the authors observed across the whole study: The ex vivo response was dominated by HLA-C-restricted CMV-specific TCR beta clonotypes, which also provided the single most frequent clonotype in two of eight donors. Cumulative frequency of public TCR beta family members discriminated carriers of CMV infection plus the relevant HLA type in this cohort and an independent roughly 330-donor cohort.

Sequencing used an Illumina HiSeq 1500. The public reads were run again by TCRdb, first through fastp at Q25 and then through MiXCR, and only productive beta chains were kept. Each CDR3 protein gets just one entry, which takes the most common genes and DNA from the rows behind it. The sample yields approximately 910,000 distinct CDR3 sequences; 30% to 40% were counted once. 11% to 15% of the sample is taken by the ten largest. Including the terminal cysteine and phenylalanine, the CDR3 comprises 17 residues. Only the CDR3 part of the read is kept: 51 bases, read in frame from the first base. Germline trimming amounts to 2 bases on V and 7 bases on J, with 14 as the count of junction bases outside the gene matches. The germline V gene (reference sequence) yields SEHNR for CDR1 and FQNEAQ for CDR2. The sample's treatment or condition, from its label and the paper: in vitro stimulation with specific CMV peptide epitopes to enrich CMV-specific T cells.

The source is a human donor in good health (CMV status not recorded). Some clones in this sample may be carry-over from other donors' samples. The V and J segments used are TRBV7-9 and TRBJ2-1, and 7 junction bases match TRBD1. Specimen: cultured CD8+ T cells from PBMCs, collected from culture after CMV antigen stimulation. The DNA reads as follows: TGTGCCAGCAGCTTAAGGCCCCTGGGACAGAGAACTAATGAGCAGTTCTTC. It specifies CASSLRPLGQRTNEQFF.